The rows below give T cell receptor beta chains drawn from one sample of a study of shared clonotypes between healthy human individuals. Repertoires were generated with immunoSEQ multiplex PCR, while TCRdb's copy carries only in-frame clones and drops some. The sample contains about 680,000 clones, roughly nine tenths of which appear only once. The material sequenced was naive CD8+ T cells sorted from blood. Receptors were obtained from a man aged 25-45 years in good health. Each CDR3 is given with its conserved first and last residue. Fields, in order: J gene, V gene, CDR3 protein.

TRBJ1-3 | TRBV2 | CAILDRARGNTIYF
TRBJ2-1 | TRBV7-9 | CASSLAGTSLNNEQFF
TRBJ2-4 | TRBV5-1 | CASSLWAAPGEDIQYF
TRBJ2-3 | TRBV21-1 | CASSNTGGQGSDTQYF
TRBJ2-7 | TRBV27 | CAKDRLKSYEQYF
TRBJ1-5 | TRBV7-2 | CASSLALEANQPQHF
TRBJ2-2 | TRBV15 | CATSPGGVTDSPNTGELFF
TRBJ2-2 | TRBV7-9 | CASSPRLELGELFF
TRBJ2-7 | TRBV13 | CASSKGTGLSYEQYF
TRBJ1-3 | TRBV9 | CASSVGSGAGNTIYF
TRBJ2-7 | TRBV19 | CASSIGTGSYEQYF
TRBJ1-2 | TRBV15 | CATSRDVTGSIYGYTF
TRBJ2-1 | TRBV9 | CASSGRGTSGRNEQFF
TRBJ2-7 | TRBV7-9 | CASSFGTDYEQYF
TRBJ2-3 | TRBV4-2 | CASSSKVAYSTDTQYF
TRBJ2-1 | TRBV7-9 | CASRHPGGGSYNEQFF
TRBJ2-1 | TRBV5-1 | CASSHWISRARGAYNEQFF
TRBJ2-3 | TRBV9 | CASSQEGSYTDTQYF
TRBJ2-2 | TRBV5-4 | CASSSVDFAGTGELFF
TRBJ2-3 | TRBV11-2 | CASSPEGEDTQYF
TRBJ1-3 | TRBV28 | CASSLWQDSSGNTIYF
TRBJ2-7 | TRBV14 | CASSPTGFYEQYF
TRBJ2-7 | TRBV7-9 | CASSSGFSTPEQYF
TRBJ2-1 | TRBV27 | CASSFPNGRSYNEQFF
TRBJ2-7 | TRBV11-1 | CASSSPSLGYEQYF
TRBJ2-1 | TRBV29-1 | CSVASPPGTTYNEQFF
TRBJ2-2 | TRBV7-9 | CASSTIGTNTGELFF